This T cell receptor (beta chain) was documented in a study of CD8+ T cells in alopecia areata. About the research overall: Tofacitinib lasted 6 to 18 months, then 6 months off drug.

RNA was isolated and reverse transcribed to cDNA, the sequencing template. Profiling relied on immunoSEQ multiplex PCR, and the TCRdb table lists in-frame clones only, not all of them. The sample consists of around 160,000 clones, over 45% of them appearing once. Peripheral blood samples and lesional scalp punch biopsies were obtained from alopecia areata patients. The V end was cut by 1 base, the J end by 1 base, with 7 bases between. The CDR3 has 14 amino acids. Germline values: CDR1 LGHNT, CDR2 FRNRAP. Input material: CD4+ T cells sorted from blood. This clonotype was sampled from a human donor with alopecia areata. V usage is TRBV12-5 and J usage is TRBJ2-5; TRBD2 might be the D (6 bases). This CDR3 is CASGLGSGQETQYF. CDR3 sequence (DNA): TGTGCTAGTGGTTTGGGTAGCGGCCAAGAGACCCAGTACTTC.